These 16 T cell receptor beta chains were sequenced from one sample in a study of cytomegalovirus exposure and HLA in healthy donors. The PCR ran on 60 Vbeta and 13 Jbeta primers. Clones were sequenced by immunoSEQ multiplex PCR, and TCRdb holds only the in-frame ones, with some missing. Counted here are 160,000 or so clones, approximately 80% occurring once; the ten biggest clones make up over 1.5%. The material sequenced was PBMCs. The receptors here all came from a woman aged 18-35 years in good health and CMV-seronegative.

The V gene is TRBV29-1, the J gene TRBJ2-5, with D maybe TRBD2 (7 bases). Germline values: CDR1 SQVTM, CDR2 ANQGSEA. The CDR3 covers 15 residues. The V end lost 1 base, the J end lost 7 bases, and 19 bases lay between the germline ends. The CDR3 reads CSVEVGGALGGTQYF. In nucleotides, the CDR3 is TGCAGCGTTGAAGTTGGGGGGGCTTTAGGTGGGACCCAGTACTTC.

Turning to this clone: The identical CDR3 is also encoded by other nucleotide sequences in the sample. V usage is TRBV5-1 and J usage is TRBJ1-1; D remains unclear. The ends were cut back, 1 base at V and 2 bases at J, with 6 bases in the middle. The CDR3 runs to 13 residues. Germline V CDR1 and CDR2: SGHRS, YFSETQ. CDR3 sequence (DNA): TGCGCCAGCAGCTTGACAGCTAACACTGAAGCTTTCTTT. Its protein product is CASSLTANTEAFF.

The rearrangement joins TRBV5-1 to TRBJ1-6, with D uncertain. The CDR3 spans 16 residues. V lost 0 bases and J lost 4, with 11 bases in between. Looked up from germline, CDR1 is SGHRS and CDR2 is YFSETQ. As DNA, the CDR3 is TGCGCCAGCAGCTTGGCTGTACAGAGTTATAATTCACCCCTCCACTTT. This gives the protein CASSLAVQSYNSPLHF.

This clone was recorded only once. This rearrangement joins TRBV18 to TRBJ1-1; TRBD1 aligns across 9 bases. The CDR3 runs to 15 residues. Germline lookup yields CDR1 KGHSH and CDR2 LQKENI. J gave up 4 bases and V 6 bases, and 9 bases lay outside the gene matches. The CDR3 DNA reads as TGTGCCAGCTCCCTTGTAAGGGGACAGGGCACTGAAGCTTTCTTT. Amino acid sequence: CASSLVRGQGTEAFF.

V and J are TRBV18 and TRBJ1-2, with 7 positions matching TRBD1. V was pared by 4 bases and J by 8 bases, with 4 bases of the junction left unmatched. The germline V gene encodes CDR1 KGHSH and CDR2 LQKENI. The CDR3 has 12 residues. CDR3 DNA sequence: TGTGCCAGCTCACTAGGGGACAGCGGCTACACCTTC. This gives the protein CASSLGDSGYTF. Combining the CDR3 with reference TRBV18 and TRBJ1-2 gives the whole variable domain NAGVMQNPRHLVRRRGQEARLRCSPMKGHSHVYWYRQLPEEGLKFMVYLQKENIIDESGMPKERFSAEFPKEGPSILRIQQVVRGDSAAYFCASSLGDSGYTFGSGTRLTVV.

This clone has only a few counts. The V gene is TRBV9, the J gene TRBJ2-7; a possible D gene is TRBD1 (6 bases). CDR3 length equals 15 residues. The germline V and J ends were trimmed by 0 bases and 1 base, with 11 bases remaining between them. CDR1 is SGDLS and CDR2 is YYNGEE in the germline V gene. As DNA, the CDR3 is TGTGCCAGCAGCGTAGATGCAGGGGAGTCCTACGAGCAGTACTTC. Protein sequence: CASSVDAGESYEQYF.

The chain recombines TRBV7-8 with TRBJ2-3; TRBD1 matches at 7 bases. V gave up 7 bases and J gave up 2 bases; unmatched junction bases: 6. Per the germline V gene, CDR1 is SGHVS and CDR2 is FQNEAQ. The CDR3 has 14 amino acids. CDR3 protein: CASIRDSNTDTQYF. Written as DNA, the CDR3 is TGTGCCAGCATCCGGGACAGCAACACAGATACGCAGTATTTT.

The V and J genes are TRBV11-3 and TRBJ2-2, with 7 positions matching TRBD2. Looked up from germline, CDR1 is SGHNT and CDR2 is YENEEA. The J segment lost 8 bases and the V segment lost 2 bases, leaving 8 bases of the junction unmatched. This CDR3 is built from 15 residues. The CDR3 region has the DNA TGTGCCAGCAGCTTACGGGCGGGGGTACCGGGGGAGCTGTTTTTT. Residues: CASSLRAGVPGELFF.

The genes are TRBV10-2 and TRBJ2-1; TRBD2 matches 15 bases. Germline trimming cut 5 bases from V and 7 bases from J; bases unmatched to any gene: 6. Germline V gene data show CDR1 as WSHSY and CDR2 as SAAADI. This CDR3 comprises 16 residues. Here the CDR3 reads CASSPGLAGGRNEQFF. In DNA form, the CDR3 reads TGCGCCAGCAGTCCGGGACTAGCGGGGGGTAGAAATGAGCAGTTCTTC.

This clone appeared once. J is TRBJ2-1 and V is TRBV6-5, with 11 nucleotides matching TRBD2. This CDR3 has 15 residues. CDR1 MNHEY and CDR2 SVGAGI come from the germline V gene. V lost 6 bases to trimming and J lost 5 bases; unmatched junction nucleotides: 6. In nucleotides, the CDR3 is TGTGCCAGCAGGTTTAGCGGGGGGGCCAACAATGAGCAGTTCTTC. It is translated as CASRFSGGANNEQFF.

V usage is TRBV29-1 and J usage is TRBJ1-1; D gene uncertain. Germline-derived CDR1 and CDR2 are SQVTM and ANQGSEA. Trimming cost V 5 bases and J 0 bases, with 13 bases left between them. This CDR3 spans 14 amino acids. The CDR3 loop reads CSVSMESMNTEAFF. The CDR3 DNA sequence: TGCAGCGTTTCGATGGAGTCCATGAACACTGAAGCTTTCTTT.

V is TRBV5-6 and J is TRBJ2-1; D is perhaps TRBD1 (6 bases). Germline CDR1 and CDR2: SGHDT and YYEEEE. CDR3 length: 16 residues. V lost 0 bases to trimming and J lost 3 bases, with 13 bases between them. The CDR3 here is CASSLEGDTFYNEQFF. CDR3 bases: TGTGCCAGCAGCTTGGAGGGGGACACCTTCTACAATGAGCAGTTCTTC.

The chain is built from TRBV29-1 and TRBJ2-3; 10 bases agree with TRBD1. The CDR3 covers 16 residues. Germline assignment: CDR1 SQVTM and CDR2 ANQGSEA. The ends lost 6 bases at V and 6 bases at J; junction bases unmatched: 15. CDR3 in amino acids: CSVDLGRGQGWDTQYF. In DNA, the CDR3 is TGCAGCGTCGACCTAGGTCGGGGACAGGGGTGGGATACGCAGTATTTT.

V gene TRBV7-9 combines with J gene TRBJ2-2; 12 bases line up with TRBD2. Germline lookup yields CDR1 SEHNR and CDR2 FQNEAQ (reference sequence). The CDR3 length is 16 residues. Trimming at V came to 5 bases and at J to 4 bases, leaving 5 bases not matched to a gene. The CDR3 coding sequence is TGTGCCAGCAGCCCTAGCGGGGGGGGACGCACCGGGGAGCTGTTTTTT. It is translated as CASSPSGGGRTGELFF. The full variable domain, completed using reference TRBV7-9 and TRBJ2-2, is DTGVSQNPRHKITKRGQNVTFRCDPISEHNRLYWYRQTLGQGPEFLTYFQNEAQLEKSRLLSDRFSAERPKGSFSTLEIQRTEQGDSAMYLCASSPSGGGRTGELFFGEGSRLTVL.

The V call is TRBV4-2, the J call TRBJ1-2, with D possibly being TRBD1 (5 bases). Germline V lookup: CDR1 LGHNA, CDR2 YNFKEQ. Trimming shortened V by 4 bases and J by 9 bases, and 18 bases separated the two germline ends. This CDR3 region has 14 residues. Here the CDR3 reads CASSPRQTGASYTF. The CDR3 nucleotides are TGTGCCAGCAGCCCCCGACAGACCGGAGCAAGCTACACCTTC.

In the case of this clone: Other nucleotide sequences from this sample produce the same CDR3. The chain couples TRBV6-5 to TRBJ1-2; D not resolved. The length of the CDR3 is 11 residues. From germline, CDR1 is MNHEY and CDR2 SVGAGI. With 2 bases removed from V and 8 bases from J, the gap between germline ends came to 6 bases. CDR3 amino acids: CASSYRGGYTF. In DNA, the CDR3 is TGTGCCAGCAGTTACCGAGGGGGCTACACCTTC.